This T cell receptor (beta chain) emerged from a study of CD8+ T cells in alopecia areata. Described treatment: oral pan-JAK inhibitor, 5-10 mg twice daily. Both peripheral blood and punch biopsies of lesional scalp skin were obtained from patients who had alopecia areata. Trimming removed 5 bases from V and 5 bases from J, with 4 bases in between. CDR3 length: 11 amino acids. Germline V gene data show CDR1 as DFQATT and CDR2 as SNEGSKA (reference sequence). Points from the study as a whole: Tofacitinib significantly decreased scalp clonality and expanded CD8+ clones among top 100. Affected scalp, especially in alopecia totalis/universalis, had a higher clonality than normal scalp did.

For this clone: Its antigen is as yet unknown.

After isolation, RNA underwent reverse transcription to generate cDNA as the sequencing template. The assay was immunoSEQ multiplex PCR, and TCRdb's table has in-frame clones only and misses some. The data contain fewer than 350,000 clones, roughly 64% of them singletons. The chain recombines TRBV20-1 with TRBJ1-6; D gene ambiguous. The source is a human donor with alopecia areata. The specimen comprised CD4+ T cells sorted from blood, sampled at week 24, from a patient treated with tofacitinib. The CDR3 spells CSADDNSPLHF. The CDR3 region has the DNA TGCAGTGCTGATGATAATTCACCCCTCCACTTT.